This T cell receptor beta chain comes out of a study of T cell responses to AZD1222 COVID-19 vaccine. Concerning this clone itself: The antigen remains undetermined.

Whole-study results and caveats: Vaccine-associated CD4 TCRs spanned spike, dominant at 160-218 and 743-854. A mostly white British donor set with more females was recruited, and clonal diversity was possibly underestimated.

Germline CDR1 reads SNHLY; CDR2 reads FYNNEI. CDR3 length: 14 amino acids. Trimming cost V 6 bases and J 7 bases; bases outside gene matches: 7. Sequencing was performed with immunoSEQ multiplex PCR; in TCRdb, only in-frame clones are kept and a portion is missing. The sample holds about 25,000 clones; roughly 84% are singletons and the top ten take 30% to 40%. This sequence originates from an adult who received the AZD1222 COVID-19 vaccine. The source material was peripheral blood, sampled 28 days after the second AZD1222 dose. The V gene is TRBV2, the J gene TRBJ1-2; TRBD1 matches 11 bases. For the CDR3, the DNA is TGTGCCAGCAGATGGACAGGGGGCGCGGGTGGCTACACCTTC. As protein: CASRWTGGAGGYTF.